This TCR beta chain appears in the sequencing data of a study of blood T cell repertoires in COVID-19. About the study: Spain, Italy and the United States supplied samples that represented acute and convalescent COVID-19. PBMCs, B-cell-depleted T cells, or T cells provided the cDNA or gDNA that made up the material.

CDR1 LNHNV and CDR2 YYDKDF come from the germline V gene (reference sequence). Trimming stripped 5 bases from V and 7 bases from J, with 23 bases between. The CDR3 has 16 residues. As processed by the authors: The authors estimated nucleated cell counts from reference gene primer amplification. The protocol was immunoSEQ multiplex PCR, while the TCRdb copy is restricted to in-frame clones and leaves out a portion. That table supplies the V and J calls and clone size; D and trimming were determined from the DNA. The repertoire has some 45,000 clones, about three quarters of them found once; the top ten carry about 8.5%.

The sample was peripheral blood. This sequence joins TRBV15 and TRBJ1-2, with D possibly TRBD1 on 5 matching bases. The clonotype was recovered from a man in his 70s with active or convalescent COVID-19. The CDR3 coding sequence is TGTGCCACCAGCCCCTTCCCCAAAGGGAGGAGGGGTGGCTACACCTTC. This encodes CATSPFPKGRRGGYTF.